The 28 T cell receptor beta chains presented below share a single source sample, sequenced in a study of T cell responses to AZD1222 COVID-19 vaccine. The repertoire was sequenced with immunoSEQ multiplex PCR; TCRdb's copy has only in-frame clones and lacks some. The table lists about 170,000 clones, just under 95% of them singletons, with more than 1.5% in the top ten. The sample was peripheral blood, taken on day 0 of AZD1222 vaccination. The receptors stem from an adult in good health.

V and J are TRBV6-5 and TRBJ1-4; TRBD1 matches 7 bases. CDR3 length: 15 amino acids. CDR1 is MNHEY and CDR2 is SVGAGI in the germline V gene. Trimming cost V 4 bases and J 7 bases; bases outside gene matches: 9. The CDR3 protein is CASSSTDRVGEKLFF. The DNA of the CDR3 is TGTGCCAGCAGTTCTACCGACAGGGTCGGTGAAAAACTGTTTTTT.

The chain is built from TRBV2 and TRBJ1-1; TRBD1 might be the D (6 bases). Per germline, CDR1 SNHLY and CDR2 FYNNEI. This CDR3 region has 14 residues. V was cut by 4 bases and J by 5 bases, with 14 bases left in between. CDR3 bases: TGTGCCAGCAGTGGACAGGTCCGGGGAACTGAAGCTTTCTTT. Its translation: CASSGQVRGTEAFF.

V and J are TRBV29-1 and TRBJ2-1; 7 bases agree with TRBD2. The CDR3 has 13 amino acids. The germline V gene has CDR1 SQVTM and CDR2 ANQGSEA. The trim removed 5 bases at V and 12 bases at J, leaving 13 bases unmatched. CDR3 loop: CSVMSGRAGGQFF. The CDR3 nucleotides are TGCAGCGTTATGAGTGGGAGGGCCGGGGGGCAGTTCTTC.

This sequence joins TRBV11-2 and TRBJ2-7; D may correspond to TRBD1 or TRBD2 (7 bases each). In germline, CDR1 is SGHAT, CDR2 FQNNGV. CDR3 size: 19 residues. V lost 5 bases and J 3 bases, leaving 29 bases between the germline ends. This CDR3 reads CASSVPTDRTSSGRYEQYF. CDR3 coding DNA: TGTGCCAGCAGCGTCCCCACGGACAGGACCTCTAGCGGACGCTACGAGCAGTACTTC. Together with reference TRBV11-2 and TRBJ2-7, the CDR3 gives the full variable domain: EAGVAQSPRYKIIEKRQSVAFWCNPISGHATLYWYQQILGQGPKLLIQFQNNGVVDDSQLPKDRFSAERLKGVDSTLKIQPAKLEDSAVYLCASSVPTDRTSSGRYEQYFGPGTRLTVT.

The CDR3 region is CASSSRSGSGAYNEQFF. The CDR3 DNA sequence: TGTGCCAGCTCGTCCCGTAGTGGTAGCGGGGCCTACAATGAGCAGTTCTTC. The rearrangement links TRBV18 to TRBJ2-1, with 8 bases lining up with TRBD2. V was pared by 6 bases and J by 2 bases, with 12 bases of the junction left unmatched. Per germline, CDR1 KGHSH and CDR2 LQKENI. The CDR3 extends over 17 amino acids. The entire variable domain, with the rest obtained from reference TRBV18 and TRBJ2-1, is as follows: NAGVMQNPRHLVRRRGQEARLRCSPMKGHSHVYWYRQLPEEGLKFMVYLQKENIIDESGMPKERFSAEFPKEGPSILRIQQVVRGDSAAYFCASSSRSGSGAYNEQFFGPGTRLTVL.

This chain links TRBV5-5 with TRBJ1-6; D is uncertain. Germline V CDR1 and CDR2: SGHKS, YYEKEE (reference sequence). V was trimmed by 4 bases and J by 6 bases, leaving 11 bases between them. The CDR3 has 14 amino acids. The CDR3 nucleotides read TGTGCCAGCAGCACCGACTTCCTTAATTCACCCCTCCACTTT. Protein product: CASSTDFLNSPLHF.

This clone appeared a few times. The chain has TRBV27 and TRBJ2-1, with unresolved D. Germline V gene sequence: CDR1 MNHEY, CDR2 SMNVEV (reference sequence). This CDR3 spans 13 amino acids. The V end lost 2 bases, the J end lost 3 bases, and 5 bases lay between the germline ends. CDR3 bases: TGTGCCAGCAGTTTACGGTACTACAATGAGCAGTTCTTC. Translation: CASSLRYYNEQFF.

The CDR3 nucleotides are TGTGCCAGCAGGATTAGATGGGGGGGCTCCTACAATGAGCAGTTCTTC. Encoded protein: CASRIRWGGSYNEQFF. V usage is TRBV7-2 and J usage is TRBJ2-1, with 7 bases fitting TRBD2. Germline trimming cut 6 bases from V and 0 bases from J; bases unmatched to any gene: 8. The CDR3 has 16 residues. Germline assignment: CDR1 SGHTA and CDR2 FQGNSA.

This clone came up once. The chain couples TRBV5-5 to TRBJ1-5; 7 bases fit TRBD1. The CDR3 is 15 amino acids. In germline, CDR1 is SGHKS, CDR2 YYEKEE (reference sequence). Trimming removed 2 bases from V and 5 bases from J; junction bases left unmatched: 7. The CDR3 region has the DNA TGTGCCAGCAGCTTACGATATCAGGGGGATCAGCCCCAGCATTTT. Translating gives CASSLRYQGDQPQHF.

V gene TRBV11-2 combines with J gene TRBJ1-4; 7 positions agree with TRBD1. The CDR3 covers 13 residues. Per germline, CDR1 SGHAT and CDR2 FQNNGV. V shed 5 bases, J shed 7 bases, and the junction held 4 bases outside the gene matches. CDR3 protein: CASSRRQGEKLFF. CDR3 bases: TGTGCCAGCAGCCGACGACAGGGTGAAAAACTGTTTTTT.

The chain employs TRBV5-5 and TRBJ1-6, with D tentatively TRBD1 (6 bases). The CDR3 is made up of 14 amino acids. Germline CDR1 reads SGHKS; CDR2 reads YYEKEE (reference sequence). V lost 1 base and J 6 bases, leaving 8 bases between the germline ends. The CDR3 region is CASSLTGINSPLHF. CDR3 in DNA: TGTGCCAGCAGCTTGACAGGGATTAATTCACCCCTCCACTTT.

This chain uses TRBV6-5 with TRBJ2-1; 10 bases fit TRBD1. Germline lookup yields CDR1 MNHEY and CDR2 SVGAGI. The length of the CDR3 is 15 residues. The V segment lost 3 bases and the J segment 6 bases; nucleotides outside the gene matches: 5. In nucleotides, the CDR3 is TGTGCCAGCAGTTATGGGACAGGGGTCACCAATGAGCAGTTCTTC. The encoded protein is CASSYGTGVTNEQFF.

This CDR3 is CASSYSYIMTGGGYTF. The CDR3 nucleotides are TGTGCCAGCAGTTACTCGTATATTATGACAGGGGGTGGCTACACCTTC. The chain joins TRBV6-5 to TRBJ1-2, with 9 bases identical to TRBD1. J gave up 7 bases and V 0 bases, and 9 bases lay outside the gene matches. There are 16 residues in the CDR3. Per the germline V gene, CDR1 is MNHEY and CDR2 is SVGAGI.

The CDR3 nucleotides read TGTGCCAGTAGTATGGCAGGAGAAGAGACCCAGTACTTC. It encodes CASSMAGEETQYF. V is TRBV19 and J is TRBJ2-5, with D uncertain. V lost 3 bases, J lost 3 bases, and 8 bases lay in between. Germline CDR1 reads LNHDA; CDR2 reads SQIVND (reference sequence). This CDR3 comprises 13 residues.

This clone was observed a single time. The chain is built from TRBV6-5 and TRBJ2-1; D is unresolved. Trimming stripped 6 bases from V and 3 bases from J, with 6 bases between. The CDR3 loop spans 12 amino acids. CDR1 and CDR2 from the germline V gene are MNHEY and SVGAGI. The CDR3 nucleotides read TGTGCCAGCAGGTACAGCTACAATGAGCAGTTCTTC. Translated: CASRYSYNEQFF.

The chain uses TRBV5-4 and TRBJ2-7; 9 bases are shared with TRBD2. The CDR3 sequence is 14 residues long. J was trimmed by 12 bases and V by 0 bases; bases with no gene match: 10. Per germline, CDR1 SGHNT and CDR2 YYREEE (reference sequence). The CDR3 DNA follows: TGTGCCAGCAGCTTGGGCGGTAGCGGGAGCGCGCGGTACTTC. It yields the protein CASSLGGSGSARYF.

The chain links TRBV30 to TRBJ1-5, with a possible D match to TRBD1 (6 bases). Germline CDR1 reads GTSNPN; CDR2 reads SVGIG (reference sequence). The V end was cut by 5 bases, the J end by 4 bases, with 12 bases between. CDR3 size: 13 residues. The CDR3 coding sequence is TGTGCCTGGGCTTCGGACAGTAATCAGCCCCAGCATTTT. As protein: CAWASDSNQPQHF.

The gene calls are TRBV2 and TRBJ2-7; 15 bases fit TRBD2. CDR1 is SNHLY and CDR2 is FYNNEI in the germline V gene. Trimming removed 8 bases from V and 4 bases from J; junction bases left unmatched: 3. The CDR3 is 14 residues long. CDR3 bases: TGTGCCAGCCGAGGGACTAGCGGGGGGTACGAGCAGTACTTC. It encodes CASRGTSGGYEQYF.

V gene TRBV27 combines with J gene TRBJ1-1, with D perhaps TRBD1 (5 bases). The V gene lost 1 base and the J gene lost 1 base, with 10 bases spanning the gap. The CDR3 spans 15 residues. The germline CDR1 and CDR2 sequences are MNHEY and SMNVEV (reference sequence). The CDR3 DNA follows: TGTGCCAGCAGTTTATTTGGGACGGGGAACACTGAAGCTTTCTTT. Its protein is CASSLFGTGNTEAFF.

On this clone itself: The same CDR3 can be traced to other DNA sequences in this sample. V and J are TRBV6-5 and TRBJ1-1, with TRBD1 as a possible D gene (6 bases). Trimming pared 0 bases from V and 1 base from J, leaving 9 bases between. There are 15 residues in the CDR3. Germline V gene sequence: CDR1 MNHEY, CDR2 SVGAGI. The CDR3 spells CASSYSGRGNTEAFF. The CDR3 DNA sequence: TGTGCCAGCAGTTACTCGGGCAGGGGGAACACTGAAGCTTTCTTT.

This chain joins TRBV2 and TRBJ1-2, with 8 bases identical to TRBD1. The ends lost 1 base at V and 9 bases at J; junction bases unmatched: 4. The CDR3 sequence is 13 residues long. Germline values: CDR1 SNHLY, CDR2 FYNNEI. CDR3 amino acids: CASSEGTGRRYTF. CDR3 nucleotide sequence: TGTGCCAGCAGTGAAGGGACAGGGAGGCGCTACACCTTC. The full variable domain, rest sourced from reference TRBV2 and TRBJ1-2, is EPEVTQTPSHQVTQMGQEVILRCVPISNHLYFYWYRQILGQKVEFLVSFYNNEISEKSEIFDDQFSVERPDGSNFTLKIRSTKLEDSAMYFCASSEGTGRRYTFGSGTRLTVV.

This chain uses TRBV28 with TRBJ2-1; TRBD1 is a possible D gene (5 bases). Trimming removed 7 bases from V and 0 bases from J, with 13 bases in between. From germline, CDR1 is MDHEN and CDR2 SYDVKM. The CDR3 runs 15 residues. CDR3: CASTPLTVSYNEQFF. The CDR3 DNA follows: TGTGCCAGCACCCCATTGACAGTCTCCTACAATGAGCAGTTCTTC.

V is TRBV7-6 and J is TRBJ2-3; D is unresolved. Per germline, CDR1 SGHVS and CDR2 FNYEAQ. Deletions cut 4 bases from V and 3 bases from J, with 11 bases between. CDR3 length: 14 residues. In DNA form, the CDR3 reads TGTGCCAGCAGCTCTAAGACCTTTACAGATACGCAGTATTTT. Translating it yields CASSSKTFTDTQYF.

The sample holds a few counts of this clone. V is TRBV5-5 and J is TRBJ1-4; D call uncertain. The CDR3 consists of 17 residues. Trimming stripped 5 bases from V and 8 bases from J, with 25 bases between. CDR1 SGHKS and CDR2 YYEKEE come from the germline V gene (reference sequence). The CDR3 DNA follows: TGTGCCAGCAGTTCGGATACCTCGGGCTCCGTGCTGGAAAAACTGTTTTTT. It is translated as CASSSDTSGSVLEKLFF.

This rearrangement joins TRBV11-2 to TRBJ2-5; D call uncertain. Trimming shortened V by 5 bases and J by 3 bases, and 16 bases separated the two germline ends. CDR3 length: 15 residues. Germline V CDR1 and CDR2: SGHAT, FQNNGV. The CDR3, as DNA: TGTGCCAGCAGCGCCATAAGGCGGCTAAAAGAGACCCAGTACTTC. It specifies CASSAIRRLKETQYF.

V and J are TRBV6-5 and TRBJ1-2; D unresolved. Germline V lookup: CDR1 MNHEY, CDR2 SVGAGI. V was clipped by 0 bases and J by 2 bases, with 4 bases between them. CDR3 length: 13 residues. The CDR3 nucleotides are TGTGCCAGCAGTTACTCTTCCAACTATGGCTACACCTTC. Translating gives CASSYSSNYGYTF.

V usage is TRBV19 and J usage is TRBJ2-3; TRBD2 matches at 10 bases. Looked up from germline, CDR1 is LNHDA and CDR2 is SQIVND (reference sequence). Trimming removed 5 bases from V and 7 bases from J; junction bases left unmatched: 6. This CDR3 has 14 amino acids. CDR3 sequence reads: CASSLGTSENTQYF. In DNA form, the CDR3 reads TGTGCCAGTAGTCTAGGGACTAGCGAAAATACGCAGTATTTT.

J is TRBJ1-5 and V is TRBV6-5; D ambiguous. This CDR3 comprises 15 residues. CDR1 and CDR2 (germline): MNHEY, SVGAGI. Deletions cut 2 bases from V and 0 bases from J, with 8 bases between. The DNA for the CDR3 is TGTGCCAGCAGTTACGGGAAAAATAGCAATCAGCCCCAGCATTTT. It encodes CASSYGKNSNQPQHF.